These T cell receptor beta chains were read from a single sample in a study of T cell responses to AZD1222 COVID-19 vaccine. Data came from immunoSEQ multiplex PCR; TCRdb stores just in-frame clones and leaves some out. The table records 89,000 or so clones, approximately 88% of them present only once. The sequences come from peripheral blood, collected on day 0 of AZD1222 vaccination. These receptors were taken from an adult in good health. Each CDR3 is given with its conserved first and last residue. A D gene is named only where the DNA matches it firmly. Part of the rows lack a size; the others show once, few, many or a class for expanded clones.

d_call,clone_size,j_call,v_call,cdr3_nt,cdr3_aa
NA,NA,TRBJ1-1,TRBV7-8,TGTGCCAGCAGCTTAGCTGGCAGGGCGAACACTGAAGCTTTCTTT,CASSLAGRANTEAFF
TRBD1,once,TRBJ2-5,TRBV9,TGTGCCAGCAGCCTGCGGACAGGCGGCCAAGAGACCCAGTACTTC,CASSLRTGGQETQYF
NA,NA,TRBJ1-1,TRBV5-1,TGCGCCAGCACCCGTACTGAAGGGTTGAACACTGAAGCTTTCTTT,CASTRTEGLNTEAFF
TRBD1,NA,TRBJ1-2,TRBV19,TGTGCCAGTAGTATCGCAGGGGGCTATGGCTACACCTTC,CASSIAGGYGYTF
NA,NA,TRBJ2-7,TRBV7-2,TGTGCCAGCAGCTTACCATCGGGGGAGCAGTACTTC,CASSLPSGEQYF
NA,NA,TRBJ1-1,TRBV4-1,TGCGCCAGCAGCATTAAAGATCATCTGAACACTGAAGCTTTCTTT,CASSIKDHLNTEAFF
NA,NA,TRBJ1-3,TRBV18,TGTGCCAGCTCACCATCCGCAGGGGAATGGTCTGGAAACACCATATATTTT,CASSPSAGEWSGNTIYF
TRBD1,NA,TRBJ1-6,TRBV2,TGTGCCAGCAGGCAAGGACAGGGTGGCTCACCCCTCCACTTT,CASRQGQGGSPLHF
NA,NA,TRBJ1-6,TRBV28,TGTGCCAGCAGTTTATTAGGAAGTAATTCACCCCTCCACTTT,CASSLLGSNSPLHF
NA,NA,TRBJ2-1,TRBV28,TGTGCCAGCAGTCCGTCCCGGGACACCCTCTACAATGAGCAGTTCTTC,CASSPSRDTLYNEQFF
NA,NA,TRBJ1-5,TRBV4-2,TGTGCCAGCAGCCAAGGAGGGGTACGCAATCAGCCCCAGCATTTT,CASSQGGVRNQPQHF
NA,NA,TRBJ2-4,TRBV20-1,TGCAGTGCTAGTGAAGGGTTCAAAAACATTCAGTACTTC,CSASEGFKNIQYF
TRBD2,once,TRBJ2-7,TRBV5-4,TGTGCCAGCAGCCTCGGACTAGCGGGAAATAACGAGCAGTACTTC,CASSLGLAGNNEQYF
NA,NA,TRBJ2-7,TRBV9,TGTGCCAGCAGCGTAGCTCCGTTCTACGAGCAGTACTTC,CASSVAPFYEQYF
NA,NA,TRBJ1-1,TRBV6-5,TGTGCCAGCAGTTTCCACACTGAAGCTTTCTTT,CASSFHTEAFF
NA,NA,TRBJ1-1,TRBV7-6,TGTGCCAGCAGCTTAAGGGGAGGGGACACTGAAGCTTTCTTT,CASSLRGGDTEAFF
NA,NA,TRBJ1-1,TRBV5-5,TGTGCCAGCAGCTTACGGAGGAACACTGAAGCTTTCTTT,CASSLRRNTEAFF
NA,NA,TRBJ2-3,TRBV3-1/TRBV3-2,TGTGCCAGCAGCCCCCCCCGGGGGCGGGATACGCAGTATTTT,CASSPPRGRDTQYF
NA,few,TRBJ1-2,TRBV30,TGTGCCTGGAGTAAGGGGCAAACAACTAACTATGGCTACACCTTC,CAWSKGQTTNYGYTF
NA,NA,TRBJ1-2,TRBV18,TGTGCCAGCTCACGGGAAAACTATGGCTACACCTTC,CASSRENYGYTF
NA,NA,TRBJ1-3,TRBV5-4,TGTGCCAGCAGCTTGGGTGCGAGCTCTGGAAACACCATATATTTT,CASSLGASSGNTIYF
NA,NA,TRBJ2-7,TRBV15,TGTGCCACCAGCAGAGGGGACCAACCCTACGAGCAGTACTTC,CATSRGDQPYEQYF
NA,NA,TRBJ1-1,TRBV2,TGTGCCAGCAGTGCGTTCGGAGTCCGAGTGAACACTGAAGCTTTCTTT,CASSAFGVRVNTEAFF
TRBD1,NA,TRBJ1-1,TRBV6-5,TGTGCCAGCAAGTGGCGGACAGGCATGAACACTGAAGCTTTCTTT,CASKWRTGMNTEAFF
NA,NA,TRBJ2-7,TRBV3-1/TRBV3-2,TGTGCCAGCAGCCAAGGGAGCTACGAGCAGTACTTC,CASSQGSYEQYF
NA,NA,TRBJ1-5,TRBV19,TGTGCCAGTAACCCGAGGGGCAATCAGCCCCAGCATTTT,CASNPRGNQPQHF
NA,NA,TRBJ2-3,TRBV9,TGTGCCAGCAGCGTAGGTCAGGACAGAAATCCTTTTGCTACGCAGTATTTT,CASSVGQDRNPFATQYF
NA,NA,TRBJ2-4,TRBV3-1/TRBV3-2,TGTGCCAGCAGCCAAGTCGACATTCAGTACTTC,CASSQVDIQYF
TRBD1,NA,TRBJ1-2,TRBV9,TGTGCCAGCAGCGCACAGGGGGCGGGTGGCTACACCTTC,CASSAQGAGGYTF
TRBD1,NA,TRBJ1-5,TRBV13,TGTGCCAGCAGCCAAGGGGGCTGGCGCAATCAGCCCCAGCATTTT,CASSQGGWRNQPQHF
TRBD2,NA,TRBJ2-5,TRBV5-1,TGCGCCAGCAGCTTGAGGTCTAGCGGGCAAGAGACCCAGTACTTC,CASSLRSSGQETQYF
TRBD1,NA,TRBJ1-6,TRBV18,TGTGCCAGCTCACCGGGACAGTCTAATTCACCCCTCCACTTT,CASSPGQSNSPLHF
NA,NA,TRBJ1-2,TRBV25-1,TGTGCCAGCAGTGAGTGGGACTATGGCTACACCTTC,CASSEWDYGYTF
NA,NA,TRBJ2-2,TRBV18,TGTGCCAGCTCACCACAGGGGAACACCGGGGAGCTGTTTTTT,CASSPQGNTGELFF
NA,NA,TRBJ2-7,TRBV2,TGTGCCAGCAGCTTATACCAGACAGAGCAGTACTTC,CASSLYQTEQYF
NA,NA,TRBJ2-7,TRBV3-1/TRBV3-2,TGTGCCAGCAGCCGCGTCCACGAGCAGTACTTC,CASSRVHEQYF
NA,NA,TRBJ1-1,TRBV10-3,TGTGCCATCAGTGACGGCAGGGAGTCGATTAGGAACACTGAAGCTTTCTTT,CAISDGRESIRNTEAFF
NA,NA,TRBJ1-5,TRBV7-9,TGTGCCAGCAGCTTAGATTATCAGCCCCAGCATTTT,CASSLDYQPQHF
TRBD1,few,TRBJ2-1,TRBV29-1,TGCAGCGCCCACGACAGGGGCAATGAGCAGTTCTTC,CSAHDRGNEQFF
NA,once,TRBJ1-3,TRBV5-4,TGTGCCAGCAGTGCATCACCGGGGTTAGGAGGAAACACCATATATTTT,CASSASPGLGGNTIYF